One and the same sample provided the 15 T cell receptor beta chains below, sequenced in a study of blood T cell repertoires in COVID-19 (dated by TCRdb to the early 2020s). The library was produced with the immunoSEQ multiplex PCR assay. The clones in this table, taken by TCRdb from immuneACCESS, are in-frame only. Not every clone is retained; where verified, under half of the shortfall comes from an unresolved V gene, and the cause of the rest is unknown. The sample table holds about 250,000 clones, of which 90% were seen once. The ten largest clonotypes hold around 2.3% of the sample. Material for sequencing was peripheral blood. The receptors come from a woman in her sixties or seventies with COVID-19, enrolled during active disease.

The CDR3 region is CASSTFAGDRGHYGYTF. DNA of the CDR3: TGTGCCAGTAGTACTTTCGCCGGGGACAGGGGGCATTATGGCTACACCTTC. The V call is TRBV19, the J call TRBJ1-2, with 12 nucleotides matching TRBD1. With V trimmed by 4 bases and J by 5 bases, 11 bases remained unmatched. This CDR3 contains 17 residues. Germline assignment: CDR1 LNHDA and CDR2 SQIVND (reference sequence).

This clone is a singleton in its sample. The chain employs TRBV6-1 and TRBJ1-6, with 8 bases lining up with TRBD1. Germline CDR1 and CDR2: MNHNS and SASEGT. CDR3 size: 19 residues. The V segment lost 1 base and the J segment 0 bases; nucleotides outside the gene matches: 8. The CDR3 DNA reads TGTGCCAGCAGTGAAGGGAACAGGGGGACATTCTCCTATAATTCACCCCTCCACTTT. Amino acid sequence: CASSEGNRGTFSYNSPLHF.

The CDR3 DNA sequence: TGTGCCAGCAGACCCAGCGGTAATGAAAAACTGTTTTTT. It is translated as CASRPSGNEKLFF. J is TRBJ1-4 and V is TRBV11-2, with D unresolved. The CDR3 loop spans 13 amino acids. Trimming took off 6 bases at V and 4 bases at J, with 9 bases between the two ends. Germline V lookup: CDR1 SGHAT, CDR2 FQNNGV.

This sequence joins TRBV11-2 and TRBJ2-3, with 10 positions matching TRBD2. This CDR3 is 18 amino acids long. V shed 0 bases, J shed 6 bases, and the junction held 12 bases outside the gene matches. Germline loops: CDR1 SGHAT, CDR2 FQNNGV. The CDR3 sequence is CASSLDRASGGRTDTQYF. The CDR3 DNA is TGTGCCAGCAGCTTAGATCGCGCTAGCGGGGGCCGGACGGATACGCAGTATTTT.

CDR3: CASSIGRDYEQYF. CDR3 nucleotides: TGTGCCAGCTCGATTGGCAGGGACTACGAGCAGTACTTC. This chain connects TRBV18 to TRBJ2-7; perhaps TRBD1 as D (5 bases). The CDR3 is made up of 13 amino acids. With 6 bases removed from V and 3 bases from J, the gap between germline ends came to 12 bases. Germline V gene data show CDR1 as KGHSH and CDR2 as LQKENI.

V gene TRBV2 combines with J gene TRBJ1-1, with 8 bases identical to TRBD1. Trimming took 6 bases from V and 8 from J; bases not matched to a gene: 5. CDR1 and CDR2 from the germline V gene are SNHLY and FYNNEI. The CDR3 spans 12 residues. CDR3 DNA: TGTGCCAGCAGCCAGAGACAGGGGGAAGCTTTCTTT. This translates into CASSQRQGEAFF. The full variable domain, rest sourced from reference TRBV2 and TRBJ1-1, is EPEVTQTPSHQVTQMGQEVILRCVPISNHLYFYWYRQILGQKVEFLVSFYNNEISEKSEIFDDQFSVERPDGSNFTLKIRSTKLEDSAMYFCASSQRQGEAFFGQGTRLTVV.

The V call is TRBV10-3, the J call TRBJ1-3, with 8 bases fitting TRBD1. With V trimmed by 6 bases and J by 0 bases, 7 bases remained unmatched. Germline V lookup: CDR1 ENHRY, CDR2 SYGVKD. This CDR3 is built from 16 residues. Here the CDR3 DNA reads TGTGCCATCAGCGCGGCCCAGGGGGCCTCTGGAAACACCATATATTTT. Its translation: CAISAAQGASGNTIYF.

The J gene is TRBJ1-3, the V gene TRBV19, with 8 bases that match TRBD1. The CDR3 is 15 amino acids. J was trimmed by 0 bases and V by 6 bases; bases with no gene match: 4. The germline V gene has CDR1 LNHDA and CDR2 SQIVND (reference sequence). CDR3 region: CASSTTGVSGNTIYF. DNA for the CDR3: TGTGCCAGTAGCACGACAGGGGTCTCTGGAAACACCATATATTTT.

This clone was counted a single time. This sequence joins TRBV3-1 (or the pseudogene TRBV3-2) and TRBJ2-7; 9 bases match TRBD1. The length of the CDR3 is 15 residues. Germline trimming cut 4 bases from V and 4 bases from J; bases unmatched to any gene: 8. Germline V gene sequence: CDR1 LGHDT, CDR2 YNNKEL (reference sequence). CDR3 bases: TGTGCCAGCAGCCCCCGGGACAGGGACTCATACGAGCAGTACTTC. Its protein product is CASSPRDRDSYEQYF.

This clone was recorded a few times. The V call is TRBV5-1, the J call TRBJ2-3; D unresolved. The CDR3 consists of 14 residues. The germline CDR1 and CDR2 sequences are SGHRS and YFSETQ. The germline V and J ends were trimmed by 3 bases and 2 bases, with 10 bases remaining between them. This chain's CDR3 is CASSYGPPTDTQYF. DNA of the CDR3: TGCGCCAGCAGCTACGGTCCCCCCACAGATACGCAGTATTTT.

There are a few counts of this clone. The V and J genes are TRBV29-1 and TRBJ1-1, with D unclear. Germline V gene lookup returns CDR1 SQVTM and CDR2 ANQGSEA. Trimming shortened V by 4 bases and J by 3 bases, and 9 bases separated the two germline ends. This CDR3 is built from 12 residues. The CDR3 loop is CSVGESYTEAFF. Written as DNA, the CDR3 is TGCAGCGTTGGGGAGAGTTACACTGAAGCTTTCTTT.

The V call is TRBV5-1, the J call TRBJ2-1; 7 bases agree with TRBD2. The CDR3 has 14 residues. J gave up 4 bases and V 2 bases, and 3 bases lay outside the gene matches. Germline-derived CDR1 and CDR2 are SGHRS and YFSETQ. CDR3 bases: TGCGCCAGCAGCTTCCGGGGGGAGTACAATGAGCAGTTCTTC. It is translated as CASSFRGEYNEQFF.

As for this clone: Other nucleotide sequences from this sample produce the same CDR3. V is TRBV19 and J is TRBJ1-1; no clear D gene. Trimming removed 1 base from V and 3 bases from J, with 6 bases in between. The CDR3 is made up of 13 amino acids. From germline, CDR1 is LNHDA and CDR2 SQIVND (reference sequence). The CDR3 nucleotides are TGTGCCAGTAGTATAGTTCGGGACACTGAAGCTTTCTTT. Encoded protein: CASSIVRDTEAFF.

This chain uses TRBV7-2 with TRBJ2-3; 8 nucleotides match TRBD2. The germline V gene encodes CDR1 SGHTA and CDR2 FQGNSA. V lost 3 bases, J lost 1 base, and 3 bases stayed unmatched. This CDR3 comprises 15 residues. As DNA, the CDR3 is TGTGCCAGCAGCTTTAACGGGGGGGGCACAGATACGCAGTATTTT. It specifies CASSFNGGGTDTQYF.

The J gene is TRBJ1-5, the V gene TRBV3-1 (or the pseudogene TRBV3-2), with TRBD1 as a possible D gene (5 bases). Germline V CDR1 and CDR2: LGHDT, YNNKEL (reference sequence). V was pared by 3 bases and J by 4 bases, with 7 bases between. This CDR3 contains 13 residues. CDR3 bases: TGTGCCAGCAGCCACGCAGGGAATCAGCCCCAGCATTTT. It yields the protein CASSHAGNQPQHF.